The TCR beta chain described here comes from a study of cytomegalovirus exposure and HLA in healthy donors (TCRdb year 2017). At the level of the whole study: An earlier analysis of approximately 640 of the donors reported 250 to 350 Gb of sequence data and 117 million unique TCR beta sequences from about 200 million T cells. The number of donors typed differed by locus, with roughly 620-640 for A, B, C, DRB1 and DQB1, about 500 for DQA1, about 610 for DPA1, and over 400 for DPB1. Both class I and class II loci were covered by HLA typing, at four-digit resolution. All discovery cohort repertoires had been generated using a single sequencing platform. The study aimed to test whether cataloging public T cell receptors could reveal signatures of past pathogen exposure. Along with the roughly 710-subject first cohort, a separate validation cohort of approximately 110 different subjects was used. A later genetic analysis took genome-wide SNP genotypes for 398 of the 666 donors and used that subset as a discovery cohort. Among the roughly 400 genotyped donors, about 85% belonged to the genetic ancestry cluster associated with self-reported Caucasian donors. To decide whether each TCR beta V gene segment behaved as functional or pseudogenic, an earlier analysis of several hundred of the donors relied on high-throughput TCR beta sequencing. Among roughly 400 genotyped donors of the cohort, an average of around 250,000 unique TCR beta nucleotide sequences was sequenced per donor, of which roughly 17% were non-productive. Rather than using new phenotypic data, the later analysis identified candidate immune exposures from TCR beta sequences and from how often those sequences occurred across donors. Because of strong linkage in the cohort, 5 or 6 DR-DQ haplotypes were treated as single units for association and clustering. The study used immunosequencing to profile the T cell repertoires of around 600 subjects and linked those repertoires to cytomegalovirus serostatus. High-throughput TCR immunosequencing, statistical association of individual TCRs with disease status, and machine learning were combined to predict cytomegalovirus infection status. About 300 gigabases of sequencing data and 70 million to 100 million unique TCR sequences were included in an early release covering roughly 600 HLA-typed donors. A later analysis re-examined previously published TCR beta repertoires from about 670 donors and added high-resolution HLA genotyping to investigate patterns of TCR occurrence. Donor age, sex, ethnicity and CMV serostatus were collected together with the repertoire data.

The cohort consisted of approximately 690 healthy bone marrow donors. At the time of sampling, every cohort member was nominally healthy, though immune exposures that went unrecorded were likely present. The donor tested CMV seronegative, placing the donor among the 300 to 450 seronegative members of the cohort. Every donor gave a peripheral blood sample, and the peripheral blood mononuclear cells from that sample were used for TCR beta sequencing. Genomic DNA extraction from the blood cell samples was performed with the Qiagen DNeasy Blood Extraction Kit. On this clone itself: The antigen it binds to is not known. No base quality values were provided; no much bigger clone lies one nucleotide off.

CDR3 length: 14 amino acids, cysteine to phenylalanine. The retained sequence is limited to the CDR3, 42 bases, with the frame set at the first base. From V the trimming removes 8 bases and from J it removes 5 bases, while the gene matches leave 10 bases of the junction unaccounted for. Per the germline V gene (reference sequence), SEHNR is the CDR1 and FQNEAQ is the CDR2. Libraries were constructed by the immunoSEQ multiplex PCR assay. The multiplex PCR relied on a mix of 60 forward primers for TCR Vbeta segments and 13 reverse primers for TCR Jbeta segments. A multiplex PCR assay on genomic DNA amplified the CDR3 region of rearranged TCR beta genes. Amplified TCR beta libraries were sequenced as 87-base-pair reads on the Illumina HiSeq System. The authors' analysis ran thus. A later analysis tallied tens of millions of unique TCR beta chains across the 666 repertoires, and 10 million to 11 million of those chains were shared by two or more donors. Raw reads were error-corrected and collapsed into unique sequences with a nearest-neighbor algorithm that merged closely related sequences to remove PCR and sequencing errors. Alignment of CDR3 sequences to IMGT reference sequences was used to assign V, D and J gene segments. For a sequence to be retained, a match of at least six nucleotides was required to both a V gene segment and a J gene segment. A rearrangement counted as productive if the CDR3 had no stop codons and remained in frame with V and J, and every other rearrangement counted as non-productive. Following IMGT convention, CDR3 was defined as the stretch from the second conserved V-encoded cysteine up to the conserved J-encoded phenylalanine. The earlier analysis of about 590 of the donors excluded sequences that lacked an unambiguous match to a single V gene segment. In an earlier analysis of 587 of the donors, V segments were called functional above 56.7% productive rearrangements and were called segregating when the between-donor standard deviation exceeded 5%. A statistical classification framework was developed to diagnose cytomegalovirus status using the catalog of TCR beta chain sequences. In a later analysis, TCR nucleotide sequences were compared against IMGT/GENE-DB human TR gene sequences so that V and J genes could be assigned. A later analysis assigned CDR3 sequences and most-parsimonious VDJ recombination scenarios with the TCRdist pipeline. A later analysis defined each TCR beta chain by its CDR3 amino acid sequence plus V-gene family, and excluded reads lacking a unique V-gene family. In a later analysis, around 600 highly shared, low-generation-probability nucleotide sequences were removed to address suspected cross-contamination and a sequencing artifact. For each public chain, a later analysis derived a clonal expansion index from normalized ranks of inferred template counts within each repertoire. In a later analysis, generation probabilities were computed using a VDJ recombination model fitted to out-of-frame rearrangements, and the results were checked against IGoR. In a later analysis, TCR-TCR, TCR-HLA and TCR-CMV co-occurrence was scored with hypergeometric tests, and a repertoire-size bias correction was applied to TCR pairs. A later analysis estimated false discovery rates by permuting HLA or CMV assignments 20 times. In a later analysis, co-occurring TCRs were grouped using DBSCAN, and TCRdist sequence similarity was added for clustering within HLA-allele-positive subsets. Repertoires with fewer than 30,000 or more than 120,000 public chains, plus five repertoires with anomalous nucleotide sharing, were excluded from co-occurrence clustering. Imported from immuneACCESS, the table was reduced by TCRdb to in-frame sequences with V and J called. These copies leave out some clones; in studies compared against another copy, an unresolved V gene accounts for under half, and the cause of the remainder is not known. The V and J calls and the clone size are those of that table, but D and trimming were determined from the DNA. The sample profile shows about 160,000 clones; approximately 86% of them were found once. Clones ranked in the top ten supply about 2.1% of the sample.

Study-wide findings and limitations: A further reported finding was that TCR beta sequences accurately predicted the HLA-A and HLA-B alleles for most subjects in the first cohort. The only immune exposure information available for the cohort was CMV serostatus. This cohort had only TCR beta chains sequenced, and the lack of alpha or paired-chain data limited which features could be detected. Strong co-occurrence of HLA alleles, especially DR and DQ, made assigning TCR associations to individual alleles difficult. Linkage disequilibrium might explain the correlated functional status among segregating V segments, but an unknown experimental factor could not be excluded. In a later analysis, HLA-associated TCR beta chains showed more clonal expansion and lower generation probabilities than non-associated chains that were equally common. According to the authors, the approach could potentially be generalized to other disease states and immunological phenotypes. In a later analysis, the rate of TCR association differed among HLA loci, with DRB1 alleles having the most associated TCRs and HLA-C alleles having the fewest. The presence/absence analyses assumed that sequencing depth was roughly uniform across donors, and that assumption may not be true. A cluster of highly shared sequence variants was judged likely to be a technical artifact of the sequencing pipeline. The study listed approximately 150 TCR beta chains as associated with cytomegalovirus. Most TCR sequences were observed very rarely across donors, whereas some public TCRs were present in many individuals. Because counts were too low, 15 to 20 rarely observed V segments, including chromosome 9 orphons, were excluded from the earlier analysis of several hundred of the donors. According to a later analysis, most CMV-associated TCR beta chains appeared to be HLA-restricted, and the HLA associations seemed to be driven largely by CMV exposure. Because the 87-base-pair reads could not distinguish some IMGT-functional V segments, including TRBV6-2 and TRBV6-3, those segments were excluded. In vitro tests confirmed that a few of the cytomegalovirus-associated TCR beta chains recognize cytomegalovirus antigens. In a later genetic analysis, fewer N-insertions in productive TCRs were reported among donors in an Asian-associated ancestry cluster than the roughly 700-donor mean. Because HLA typing was missing for some donors at each locus, association tests included only the typed subset. In a later analysis, several top co-occurrence clusters were reported to appear linked to parvovirus B19, influenza, CMV and Epstein-Barr virus. Cytomegalovirus status was reported to be diagnosed by the classifier with high specificity and sensitivity in both the original and validation cohorts. V-gene and J-gene trimming of TCR beta chains was associated with a missense DCLRE1C variant in a later genetic analysis, and the association was replicated in an independent cohort. At a false discovery rate of 0.05, a later analysis linked some 18,000 TCR beta sequences to specific HLA alleles. In an earlier analysis of about 600 of the donors, most TCR beta V segments appeared in productive rearrangements about 87% or about 30% of the time, broadly matching IMGT annotations.

This chain is built from TRBV7-9 and TRBJ1-2; TRBD1 lines up with 8 middle nucleotides. The sample consisted of PBMCs. The origin of this receptor is a woman aged 18 to 35 in good health and CMV-seronegative. The bases read TGTGCCAGCGACCTCTTGACAGGGGAATATGGCTACACCTTC. Translated, it gives CASDLLTGEYGYTF. Full variable domain (CDR3 extended with the reference TRBV7-9 and TRBJ1-2 proteins): DTGVSQNPRHKITKRGQNVTFRCDPISEHNRLYWYRQTLGQGPEFLTYFQNEAQLEKSRLLSDRFSAERPKGSFSTLEIQRTEQGDSAMYLCASDLLTGEYGYTFGSGTRLTVV.